These 18 T cell receptor beta chains were sequenced from one sample in a study of vaccination effects on CD4 cells after COVID-19. Antigens for these TCRs are unknown. Having been cultured for around ten days, the cells underwent CD4+ T cell isolation. As their vaccination, participants received two doses of either BNT162b2 or mRNA-1273. The repertoire was sequenced with immunoSEQ multiplex PCR; TCRdb's copy has only in-frame clones and lacks some. The sample lists more than 60,000 clones; 70% to 75% were seen once. This specimen consisted of CD4+ T cells from PBMCs cultured without peptide, obtained after COVID-19 vaccination. The receptors were sampled from a human donor who received a COVID-19 vaccine.

The CDR3 coding sequence is TGTGCCAGCAGCTATCCGGGACAGGGGTCGAAGAACTATGGCTACACCTTC. Its protein product is CASSYPGQGSKNYGYTF. The chain employs TRBV28 and TRBJ1-2, with 10 bases lining up with TRBD1. The CDR3 consists of 17 residues. With 6 bases clipped from V and 2 bases from J, the junction kept 12 bases outside the gene matches. In germline, CDR1 is MDHEN, CDR2 SYDVKM.

The chain uses TRBV7-2 and TRBJ2-3, with no clear D. CDR3 size: 14 residues. The germline CDR1 and CDR2 sequences are SGHTA and FQGNSA. The ends were cut back, 3 bases at V and 3 bases at J, with 10 bases in the middle. CDR3 sequence: CASSFVGTTDTQYF. DNA for the CDR3: TGTGCCAGCAGCTTTGTGGGCACTACAGATACGCAGTATTTT.

The chain links TRBV12-3 or TRBV12-4 to TRBJ2-1, with D uncertain. Trimming shortened V by 3 bases and J by 12 bases, and 12 bases separated the two germline ends. This CDR3 is built from 12 residues. CDR3 in DNA: TGTGCCAGCAGTTTGCGAGTCGGTAGGCAGTTCTTC. Translating gives CASSLRVGRQFF.

This clone occurred a few times. The chain carries TRBV2 and TRBJ1-5, with TRBD1 matching over 7 bases. Germline V gene data show CDR1 as SNHLY and CDR2 as FYNNEI. The trim removed 4 bases at V and 0 bases at J, leaving 6 bases unmatched. The CDR3 contains 16 residues. CDR3 residues: CASSAGTAYSNQPQHF. Here the CDR3 DNA reads TGTGCCAGCAGTGCCGGGACAGCATATAGCAATCAGCCCCAGCATTTT.

CDR3 coding DNA: TGTGCCAGCAGCCTCGACAGTCCCTACTTCTATGGCTACACCTTC. Residues: CASSLDSPYFYGYTF. The chain has TRBV6-5 and TRBJ1-2, with D maybe TRBD1 (5 bases). V lost 6 bases to trimming and J lost 4 bases, with 18 bases between them. CDR3 length: 15 amino acids. Germline lookup yields CDR1 MNHEY and CDR2 SVGAGI.

The chain links TRBV29-1 to TRBJ1-2; D unclear. The CDR3 covers 13 residues. Germline V CDR1 and CDR2: SQVTM, ANQGSEA. V lost 7 bases and J 0 bases, leaving 12 bases between the germline ends. The CDR3 region is CSASIQANYGYTF. CDR3 nucleotides: TGCAGCGCTTCAATCCAGGCTAACTATGGCTACACCTTC. Looking up the rest from reference TRBV29-1 and TRBJ1-2 gives the full variable domain: SAVISQKPSRDICQRGTSLTIQCQVDSQVTMMFWYRQQPGQSLTLIATANQGSEATYESGFVIDKFPISRPNLTFSTLTVSNMSPEDSSIYLCSASIQANYGYTFGSGTRLTVV.

The chain has TRBV7-2 and TRBJ1-5, with 7 bases matching TRBD1. This CDR3 spans 14 amino acids. V gave up 2 bases and J gave up 6 bases; unmatched junction bases: 4. Germline loops: CDR1 SGHTA, CDR2 FQGNSA. CDR3 nucleotides: TGTGCCAGCAGCTTATGGGGGGACAGTCAGCCCCAGCATTTT. Protein product: CASSLWGDSQPQHF.

V usage is TRBV10-1 and J usage is TRBJ2-3; 7 bases match TRBD2. Germline V CDR1 and CDR2: WNHNN, SYGVQD (reference sequence). CDR3 size: 15 residues. The V gene end was trimmed by 3 bases and the J gene end by 3 bases; junction bases not matched to a gene: 6. The CDR3 DNA reads as TGCGCCAGCAGTGACCAAGGACTAGGGACAGATACGCAGTATTTT. It specifies CASSDQGLGTDTQYF.

In DNA form, the CDR3 reads TGTGCCAGCAGCCAAGATCTAATAGGGGCCTACGAGCAGTACGTC. It encodes CASSQDLIGAYEQYV. This chain joins TRBV4-2 and TRBJ2-7; weak D call: TRBD1 (5 bases). V lost 0 bases to trimming and J lost 2 bases, with 11 bases between them. CDR3 length: 15 residues. Germline values: CDR1 LGHNA, CDR2 YNFKEQ.

The V and J genes are TRBV2 and TRBJ1-1, with unresolved D. Germline V gene data show CDR1 as SNHLY and CDR2 as FYNNEI. The CDR3 loop spans 13 amino acids. Trimming removed 1 base from V and 1 base from J, with 4 bases in between. CDR3 sequence: CASSEVRNTEAFF. The CDR3 nucleotides read TGTGCCAGCAGTGAAGTCAGGAACACTGAAGCTTTCTTT. The full variable domain, rest sourced from reference TRBV2 and TRBJ1-1, is EPEVTQTPSHQVTQMGQEVILRCVPISNHLYFYWYRQILGQKVEFLVSFYNNEISEKSEIFDDQFSVERPDGSNFTLKIRSTKLEDSAMYFCASSEVRNTEAFFGQGTRLTVV.

The rearrangement joins TRBV7-2 to TRBJ2-5, with D perhaps TRBD1 (5 bases). Trimming pared 4 bases from V and 4 bases from J, leaving 22 bases between. Germline CDR1 reads SGHTA; CDR2 reads FQGNSA. The CDR3 consists of 17 residues. CDR3 sequence (DNA): TGTGCCAGCAGCTCCGAATTGGTGGGGCGGTCAGGAGAGACCCAGTACTTC. Residues: CASSSELVGRSGETQYF.

This clone has just a few counts. The chain employs TRBV2 and TRBJ1-5; TRBD1 matches 9 bases. With 6 bases clipped from V and 4 bases from J, the junction kept 7 bases outside the gene matches. Germline V CDR1 and CDR2: SNHLY, FYNNEI. The CDR3 extends over 15 amino acids. CDR3 amino acids: CASSAGQGANQPQHF. CDR3 DNA: TGTGCCAGCAGCGCGGGACAGGGTGCGAATCAGCCCCAGCATTTT.

This chain uses TRBV12-3 or TRBV12-4 with TRBJ1-4; D remains ambiguous. The CDR3 is made up of 13 amino acids. The V end lost 2 bases, the J end lost 5 bases, and 6 bases lay between the germline ends. CDR3 sequence reads: CASSLTANEKLFF. For the CDR3, the DNA is TGTGCCAGCAGTTTAACGGCAAATGAAAAACTGTTTTTT.

This clone has only one observation. In DNA form, the CDR3 reads TGCGCCAGCAGCTTTTTCGGAGGGAAAGTGGTGGCGCAAGAAGCTTTCTTT. This translates into CASSFFGGKVVAQEAFF. The chain recombines TRBV5-1 with TRBJ1-1; D ambiguous. Germline values: CDR1 SGHRS, CDR2 YFSETQ. CDR3 size: 17 residues. Trimming stripped 2 bases from V and 8 bases from J, with 25 bases between.

The V and J genes are TRBV11-1 and TRBJ1-1, with a tentative D call TRBD1 (6 bases). The CDR3 is made up of 15 amino acids. The V end lost 2 bases, the J end lost 4 bases, and 14 bases lay between the germline ends. Germline lookup yields CDR1 SGHAT and CDR2 FQDESV (reference sequence). The CDR3 DNA reads as TGTGCCAGCAGCTTATCCGGGGGAGGGGGCACTGAAGCTTTCTTT. This codes for CASSLSGGGGTEAFF.

The gene calls are TRBV6-5 and TRBJ2-2; D may be TRBD2 (6 bases). This CDR3 is built from 15 residues. The V and J ends lost 2 bases and 7 bases respectively, with 14 bases between them. CDR1 is MNHEY and CDR2 is SVGAGI in the germline V gene. CDR3 region: CASSYPGLGGGELFF. The CDR3 DNA is TGTGCCAGCAGTTACCCGGGACTCGGGGGCGGGGAGCTGTTTTTT.

The J gene is TRBJ1-1, the V gene TRBV18; D may be TRBD1 (5 bases). V was trimmed by 6 bases and J by 0 bases, leaving 17 bases between them. The CDR3 has 16 residues. Germline assignment: CDR1 KGHSH and CDR2 LQKENI. CDR3 in DNA: TGTGCCAGCTCCCAGGGACGGGACTTCCTGAACACTGAAGCTTTCTTT. It encodes CASSQGRDFLNTEAFF. The variable domain in full, with the rest retrieved from reference TRBV18 and TRBJ1-1, is NAGVMQNPRHLVRRRGQEARLRCSPMKGHSHVYWYRQLPEEGLKFMVYLQKENIIDESGMPKERFSAEFPKEGPSILRIQQVVRGDSAAYFCASSQGRDFLNTEAFFGQGTRLTVV.

The chain combines TRBV2 with TRBJ1-4; a possible D gene is TRBD1 (6 bases). The CDR3 length is 15 residues. Germline CDR1 reads SNHLY; CDR2 reads FYNNEI. Trimming shortened V by 5 bases and J by 7 bases, and 17 bases separated the two germline ends. The CDR3 spells CASSKNGEGGEKLFF. CDR3 bases: TGTGCCAGCAGTAAGAACGGTGAAGGGGGTGAAAAACTGTTTTTT.